The sequence of this TCR beta chain was determined in a study of cytomegalovirus exposure and HLA in healthy donors. Across the whole study: The 110 or so validation repertoires used the same platform as the 666 first-cohort repertoires, a later analysis reported. General study points: The study labeled 170 or so TCR beta chains cytomegalovirus-associated. For cytomegalovirus status, the classifier reportedly gave diagnoses with high specificity and sensitivity. A few CMV-associated chains proved CMV antigen-specific in vitro.

Clones were read by immunoSEQ multiplex PCR, and TCRdb kept only the in-frame ones, dropping some. The repertoire includes hundreds of thousands of clones, more than 75% of them detected once, and 9.5% to 15% sits in the top ten. The CDR3 has 14 amino acids. The V end lost 3 bases, the J end lost 8 bases, and 14 bases lay between the germline ends. Germline CDR1 is MGHRA and CDR2 is YSYEKL. Remarks on this clone: What it recognizes is unknown.

The V call is TRBV4-1, the J call TRBJ2-1; no reliable D call. This receptor was obtained from a man aged 18-30 years in good health and CMV-seropositive. The source material was PBMCs. The CDR3 region is CASSHPLGKDEQFF. The DNA of the CDR3 is TGCGCCAGCAGCCACCCGCTTGGAAAGGATGAGCAGTTCTTC.